Listed here are 5 T cell receptor beta chains from one sample, sequenced in a study of CD8+ T cells in alopecia areata. Following RNA extraction, reverse transcription yielded cDNA that acted as the sequencing template. The table came from immunoSEQ multiplex PCR; TCRdb's copy has only in-frame clones and leaves some out. The table shows roughly 250,000 clones, with about 68% occurring only once. The sequences come from CD4+ T cells sorted from blood, collected at week 0. These receptors were obtained from a human donor with alopecia areata.

V is TRBV19 and J is TRBJ2-1; 8 nucleotides line up with TRBD1. The germline gives CDR1 LNHDA, CDR2 SQIVND (reference sequence). The V and J ends lost 6 bases and 7 bases, in that order; junction bases with no gene match: 5. There are 13 residues in the CDR3. The CDR3 nucleotides read TGTGCCAGTAGCCCCACAGGGGGGAATGAGCAGTTCTTC. Its protein product is CASSPTGGNEQFF.

V and J are TRBV2 and TRBJ2-5; 11 bases are a match to TRBD1. This CDR3 is 14 amino acids long. The germline V gene has CDR1 SNHLY and CDR2 FYNNEI. V lost 5 bases to trimming and J lost 5 bases; unmatched junction nucleotides: 4. The CDR3 DNA reads TGTGCCAGCAGTTGGACAGGGGGCTACGAGACCCAGTACTTC. It is translated as CASSWTGGYETQYF.

This clone showed up just a few times. The rearrangement uses TRBV5-1 and TRBJ2-7; perhaps D is TRBD1 or TRBD2 (6 bases each). V shed 0 bases and J shed 5 bases, with 18 bases lying between them. CDR3 size: 16 residues. The germline V gene has CDR1 SGHRS and CDR2 YFSETQ. CDR3 loop: CASSLAGAQVSHEQYF. CDR3 coding DNA: TGCGCCAGCAGCTTGGCGGGGGCGCAGGTATCCCACGAGCAGTACTTC.

This clone was detected a few times. The V call is TRBV7-9, the J call TRBJ2-1; D not resolved. The CDR3 runs to 13 residues. Germline assignment: CDR1 SEHNR and CDR2 FQNEAQ (reference sequence). The V gene lost 5 bases and the J gene lost 5 bases, with 10 bases spanning the gap. CDR3 sequence: CASSPLTDNEQFF. CDR3 nucleotides: TGTGCCAGCAGCCCCCTGACGGACAATGAGCAGTTCTTC.

The chain recombines TRBV15 with TRBJ1-2; D remains ambiguous. V lost 1 base, J lost 4 bases, and 10 bases lay in between. The CDR3 totals 14 residues. Per the germline V gene, CDR1 is LNHNV and CDR2 is YYDKDF (reference sequence). In DNA, the CDR3 is TGTGCCACCAGCAGAGGAGATTTCGGCTATGGCTACACCTTC. It encodes CATSRGDFGYGYTF.